The next 25 T cell receptor beta chains were all read from a single sample in a study of T cell changes during pregnancy in multiple sclerosis. Assay used: immunoSEQ multiplex PCR; TCRdb lists only in-frame clones, some missing. The data contain approximately 80,000 clones, about 93% of them singletons. The sequencing here drew on peripheral blood, taken in the second trimester of pregnancy. Receptors were obtained from a female donor in good health, enrolled as a control in a pregnancy study.

The chain carries TRBV6-4 and TRBJ2-1, with TRBD2 identical over 8 bases. CDR1 and CDR2 from the germline V gene are MRHNA and SNTAGT. V shed 2 bases and J 10 bases; nucleotides not matched to a gene: 16. The CDR3 runs 17 residues. Written as DNA, the CDR3 is TGTGCCAGCAGTGACCCCGAAGGGGCGGGAGGCCGGAAGGAGCAGTTCTTC. It encodes CASSDPEGAGGRKEQFF.

This chain joins TRBV9 and TRBJ1-5; 8 bases map to TRBD1. The ends lost 3 bases at V and 7 bases at J; junction bases unmatched: 6. CDR1 SGDLS and CDR2 YYNGEE come from the germline V gene. The CDR3 has 14 residues. CDR3 nucleotide sequence: TGTGCCAGCAGCGCCGGGACAGGCACGCAGCCCCAGCATTTT. Translated, it gives CASSAGTGTQPQHF.

V usage is TRBV10-3 and J usage is TRBJ2-5; maybe TRBD2 (6 bases). The closer fit of TRBJ2-7 to the DNA end suggests the J call may be wrong. Germline loops: CDR1 ENHRY, CDR2 SYGVKD. This CDR3 is built from 14 residues. Here the CDR3 reads CATQEEGRTYEQYF. The CDR3 nucleotides are TGTGCCACCCAGGAGGAGGGCCGGACCTACGAGCAGTACTTC.

The chain joins TRBV7-9 to TRBJ2-7, with 11 nucleotides matching TRBD2. Germline-derived CDR1 and CDR2 are SEHNR and FQNEAQ (reference sequence). The V gene end was trimmed by 4 bases and the J gene end by 2 bases; junction bases not matched to a gene: 4. There are 15 residues in the CDR3. CDR3: CASSWGLADPYEQYF. Written as DNA, the CDR3 is TGTGCCAGCAGCTGGGGACTAGCGGACCCCTACGAGCAGTACTTC.

The chain recombines TRBV20-1 with TRBJ1-1; D unresolved. The V end lost 3 bases, the J end lost 5 bases, and 4 bases lay between the germline ends. The CDR3 length is 10 residues. CDR1 DFQATT and CDR2 SNEGSKA come from the germline V gene (reference sequence). CDR3 DNA sequence: TGCAGTGCTAGGAGGACTGAAGCTTTCTTT. Amino acid sequence: CSARRTEAFF.

The V gene is TRBV5-5, the J gene TRBJ1-2, with D perhaps TRBD1 (6 bases). The germline V and J ends were trimmed by 4 bases and 2 bases, with 9 bases remaining between them. Per germline, CDR1 SGHKS and CDR2 YYEKEE (reference sequence). CDR3 length: 13 residues. As DNA, the CDR3 is TGTGCCAGCAGCACCACAGGGAACTATGGCTACACCTTC. Translating it yields CASSTTGNYGYTF. Full variable domain (missing parts from reference TRBV5-5 and TRBJ1-2): DAGVTQSPTHLIKTRGQQVTLRCSPISGHKSVSWYQQVLGQGPQFIFQYYEKEERGRGNFPDRFSARQFPNYSSELNVNALLLGDSALYLCASSTTGNYGYTFGSGTRLTVV.

This sequence joins TRBV2 and TRBJ2-5; D is ambiguous. Germline V lookup: CDR1 SNHLY, CDR2 FYNNEI. This CDR3 spans 14 amino acids. Trimming left V 6 bases short and J 5 bases short, with 16 bases between. CDR3 region: CASSGEVWIETQYF. Written as DNA, the CDR3 is TGTGCCAGCAGCGGTGAGGTCTGGATTGAGACCCAGTACTTC.

The chain carries TRBV30 and TRBJ2-7, with 10 bases identical to TRBD1. This CDR3 contains 17 residues. V was clipped by 0 bases and J by 0 bases; unmatched bases: 8. Per germline, CDR1 GTSNPN and CDR2 SVGIG (reference sequence). The CDR3 region is CAWSVRRGQGSSYEQYF. CDR3 DNA sequence: TGTGCCTGGAGTGTACGAAGGGGACAGGGGAGCTCCTACGAGCAGTACTTC.

This sequence joins TRBV7-2 and TRBJ2-3; 9 bases map to TRBD2. The length of the CDR3 is 17 residues. Germline V gene data show CDR1 as SGHTA and CDR2 as FQGNSA. V lost 2 bases, J lost 3 bases, and 9 bases stayed unmatched. In DNA, the CDR3 is TGTGCCAGCAGCTTACATCTAGCGGGGAGTGGAACAGATACGCAGTATTTT. It codes for CASSLHLAGSGTDTQYF.

This chain joins TRBV18 and TRBJ1-1, with 9 bases aligning to TRBD1. The CDR3 covers 16 residues. The trim removed 4 bases at V and 5 bases at J, leaving 11 bases unmatched. CDR1 is KGHSH and CDR2 is LQKENI in the germline V gene. CDR3 nucleotides: TGTGCCAGCTCACAGCTCCCGGGACAGGGAAGAACTGAAGCTTTCTTT. This translates into CASSQLPGQGRTEAFF. Full variable domain (missing parts from reference TRBV18 and TRBJ1-1): NAGVMQNPRHLVRRRGQEARLRCSPMKGHSHVYWYRQLPEEGLKFMVYLQKENIIDESGMPKERFSAEFPKEGPSILRIQQVVRGDSAAYFCASSQLPGQGRTEAFFGQGTRLTVV.

CDR3 amino acids: CSVGTSGRWETQYF. The CDR3 DNA is TGCAGCGTTGGGACTAGCGGGAGATGGGAGACCCAGTACTTC. V gene TRBV29-1 combines with J gene TRBJ2-5; 13 nucleotides align to TRBD2. V was clipped by 4 bases and J by 5 bases; unmatched bases: 4. Per the germline V gene, CDR1 is SQVTM and CDR2 is ANQGSEA. The CDR3 has 14 amino acids.

The chain joins TRBV7-9 to TRBJ1-1; no reliable D call. This CDR3 is 12 amino acids long. V gave up 2 bases and J gave up 1 base, with 2 bases separating them. CDR1 and CDR2 (germline): SEHNR, FQNEAQ (reference sequence). CDR3: CASSLQNTEAFF. In DNA, the CDR3 is TGTGCCAGCAGCTTACAGAACACTGAAGCTTTCTTT.

The chain employs TRBV4-1 and TRBJ2-5; 8 nucleotides align to TRBD2. CDR1 and CDR2 from the germline V gene are MGHRA and YSYEKL. J gave up 1 base and V 1 base, and 5 bases lay outside the gene matches. The CDR3 runs 16 residues. The CDR3: CASSQGLASSQETQYF. Written as DNA, the CDR3 is TGCGCCAGCAGCCAAGGACTAGCGAGTAGCCAAGAGACCCAGTACTTC.

The CDR3 loop reads CASFEAQGAGGYTF. The CDR3, as DNA: TGTGCCAGCTTTGAAGCACAGGGGGCAGGTGGCTACACCTTC. This chain links TRBV28 with TRBJ1-2; 9 bases are shared with TRBD1. Trimming took 8 bases from V and 7 from J; bases not matched to a gene: 11. Germline values: CDR1 MDHEN, CDR2 SYDVKM. CDR3 length: 14 amino acids.

The chain is built from TRBV25-1 and TRBJ2-1; TRBD2 is a possible D gene (5 bases). The V gene lost 4 bases and the J gene lost 7 bases, with 8 bases spanning the gap. CDR1 MGHDK and CDR2 SYGVNS come from the germline V gene. The CDR3 extends over 12 amino acids. CDR3 nucleotide sequence: TGTGCCAGCAGTGGGGAGCGGAATGAGCAGTTCTTC. It codes for CASSGERNEQFF.

This rearrangement joins TRBV5-1 to TRBJ1-2, with D possibly matching TRBD1 (6 bases). Germline CDR1 SGHRS, CDR2 YFSETQ. The CDR3 contains 14 residues. Trimming pared 0 bases from V and 2 bases from J, leaving 8 bases between. CDR3 residues: CASSLGTGNYGYTF. The CDR3 bases are TGCGCCAGCAGCTTGGGAACAGGGAACTATGGCTACACCTTC.

The rearrangement joins TRBV28 to TRBJ2-1; 8 bases are shared with TRBD1. The junction had 6 bases not matched to a gene; V was cut back by 7 bases and J by 7 bases. The CDR3 spans 13 residues. Per germline, CDR1 MDHEN and CDR2 SYDVKM. DNA for the CDR3: TGTGCCAGCATCCGGACAGGGCGGAATGAGCAGTTCTTC. Its protein is CASIRTGRNEQFF.

The chain joins TRBV10-1 to TRBJ1-5; D call uncertain. The CDR3 is 11 residues long. The V gene lost 7 bases and the J gene lost 7 bases, with 8 bases spanning the gap. The germline CDR1 and CDR2 sequences are WNHNN and SYGVQD (reference sequence). The CDR3 nucleotides are TGCGCCAGCACATATCGGCAGCCCCAGCATTTT. It codes for CASTYRQPQHF.

This chain connects TRBV6-5 to TRBJ1-1; 7 bases match TRBD1. In germline, CDR1 is MNHEY, CDR2 SVGAGI. CDR3 length: 15 residues. V shed 2 bases, J shed 4 bases, and the junction held 7 bases outside the gene matches. The CDR3 here is CASSYRAGGATEAFF. In DNA, the CDR3 is TGTGCCAGCAGTTACCGGGCAGGGGGTGCCACTGAAGCTTTCTTT.

Concerning this clone: One junction end disagrees with the germline gene, perhaps due to a read error. V and J are TRBV6-1 and TRBJ2-7; 14 bases fit TRBD2. The CDR3 length is 16 residues. Per germline, CDR1 MNHNS and CDR2 SASEGT. CDR3 DNA sequence: TGTGCCAGCAGCGAAGGGACTAGCGGGAGTTTCCACGAGCAGTACTTC. Its translation is CASSEGTSGSFHEQYF.

The V gene is TRBV27, the J gene TRBJ2-2; the match to TRBD1 covers 8 bases. The trim removed 8 bases at V and 6 bases at J, leaving 14 bases unmatched. This CDR3 has 16 residues. The germline V gene has CDR1 MNHEY and CDR2 SMNVEV (reference sequence). Here the CDR3 reads CASGNLGLQGAGELFF. In DNA, the CDR3 is TGTGCCAGCGGCAACCTGGGCTTACAGGGGGCCGGGGAGCTGTTTTTT.

This chain joins TRBV6-6 and TRBJ2-7; 7 bases match TRBD2. Losses at the gene ends were 2 bases for V and 1 base for J; bases not matched to a gene: 5. The CDR3 is 15 residues long. Germline lookup yields CDR1 MNHNY and CDR2 SVGAGI (reference sequence). The CDR3 sequence: CASSYGAGLSYEQYF. The CDR3 region has the DNA TGTGCCAGCAGTTACGGAGCGGGGCTTTCCTACGAGCAGTACTTC.

V and J are TRBV29-1 and TRBJ2-2; TRBD1 agrees at 9 bases. CDR1 SQVTM and CDR2 ANQGSEA come from the germline V gene. The V gene end was trimmed by 3 bases and the J gene end by 5 bases; junction bases not matched to a gene: 13. The length of the CDR3 is 17 residues. The CDR3 loop reads CSVEGKGQGVGTGELFF. CDR3 coding DNA: TGCAGCGTTGAGGGAAAGGGACAGGGCGTTGGGACCGGGGAGCTGTTTTTT.

The chain recombines TRBV4-1 with TRBJ2-1; D gene ambiguous. Germline CDR1 and CDR2: MGHRA and YSYEKL. Trimming cost V 3 bases and J 3 bases, with 12 bases left between them. The CDR3 covers 15 residues. The CDR3 loop reads CASSQLYSNYNEQFF. In nucleotides, the CDR3 is TGCGCCAGCAGCCAGTTATACAGCAACTACAATGAGCAGTTCTTC.

DNA of the CDR3: TGTGCCAGCTCACCGGCGCTAGCGGACGCGAAGGGGCAGTACTTC. Translation: CASSPALADAKGQYF. The chain links TRBV18 to TRBJ2-7; 7 bases align to TRBD2. The CDR3 is 15 amino acids. CDR1 and CDR2 from the germline V gene are KGHSH and LQKENI. J gave up 9 bases and V 3 bases, and 14 bases lay outside the gene matches.